The 11 T cell receptor beta chains given below trace back to one sample, sequenced in a study of blood T cell repertoires in COVID-19. Repertoires were generated with immunoSEQ multiplex PCR, while TCRdb's copy carries only in-frame clones and drops some. The top ten clones hold 1.5% to 2% of a sample with about 280,000 clones, 90% of them seen once. What was sequenced was PBMCs or T cells enriched from blood (not recorded which). All receptors come from a woman aged 18-29 years with acute COVID-19.

V gene TRBV27 combines with J gene TRBJ1-4; tentative D call: TRBD1 (6 bases). Germline CDR1 and CDR2: MNHEY and SMNVEV (reference sequence). The CDR3 loop spans 17 amino acids. V lost 1 base and J 4 bases, leaving 16 bases between the germline ends. The DNA of the CDR3 is TGTGCCAGCAGTTTATGGGGGGGCGCGCTAAGTAATGAAAAACTGTTTTTT. It specifies CASSLWGGALSNEKLFF. Filled out from reference TRBV27 and TRBJ1-4, the complete variable domain reads EAQVTQNPRYLITVTGKKLTVTCSQNMNHEYMSWYRQDPGLGLRQIYYSMNVEVTDKGDVPEGYKVSRKEKRNFPLILESPSPNQTSLYFCASSLWGGALSNEKLFFGSGTQLSVL.

The chain carries TRBV19 and TRBJ1-3; the D is unclear. Germline V gives CDR1 LNHDA, CDR2 SQIVND (reference sequence). V lost 7 bases and J lost 4, with 5 bases in between. The CDR3 length is 11 residues. Here the CDR3 reads CASNFGNTIYF. The CDR3 nucleotides read TGTGCCAGTAACTTCGGAAACACCATATATTTT.

V is TRBV19 and J is TRBJ1-4, with 8 bases matching TRBD1. V lost 7 bases and J lost 7; bases outside the gene matches: 8. The CDR3 is made up of 14 amino acids. The germline gives CDR1 LNHDA, CDR2 SQIVND (reference sequence). In nucleotides, the CDR3 is TGTGCCAGTAACCCAGGGGGCGCAGGTGAAAAACTGTTTTTT. Translation: CASNPGGAGEKLFF.

The chain employs TRBV27 and TRBJ2-5; 7 positions agree with TRBD2. With V trimmed by 7 bases and J by 2 bases, 10 bases remained unmatched. CDR3 length equals 15 residues. The V gene's germline CDR1 is MNHEY and CDR2 SMNVEV (reference sequence). DNA of the CDR3: TGTGCCAGCACCTATAGAGCGGGGATGCAAGAGACCCAGTACTTC. It yields the protein CASTYRAGMQETQYF.

The genes are TRBV20-1 and TRBJ2-2; D remains ambiguous. Germline V lookup: CDR1 DFQATT, CDR2 SNEGSKA (reference sequence). This CDR3 has 11 residues. Trimming stripped 6 bases from V and 3 bases from J, with 5 bases between. CDR3 sequence: CSAIYTGELFF. The CDR3 DNA is TGCAGTGCCATTTACACCGGGGAGCTGTTTTTT.

The V and J genes are TRBV5-8 and TRBJ2-7, with D hard to call. V dropped 2 bases and J dropped 3 bases, with 3 bases sitting between them. CDR1 and CDR2 from the germline V gene are SGHTS and YDEGEE. The CDR3 extends over 11 amino acids. Here the CDR3 DNA reads TGTGCCAGCAGCTTTCGCTACGAGCAGTACTTC. Translating gives CASSFRYEQYF. Full variable domain (outside the CDR3, taken from reference TRBV5-8 and TRBJ2-7): EAGVTQSPTHLIKTRGQQATLRCSPISGHTSVYWYQQALGLGLQFLLWYDEGEERNRGNFPPRFSGRQFPNYSSELNVNALELEDSALYLCASSFRYEQYFGPGTRLTVT.

The chain has TRBV21-1 and TRBJ2-2; the table gives TRBD2 as D, unverified against the DNA. TRBV21-1 is annotated as a pseudogene. This CDR3 contains 16 residues. The CDR3 sequence: CASSKDYSTNTGELFF. CDR3 bases: TGTGCCAGCAGCAAAGACTATTCCACGAACACCGGGGAGCTGTTTTTT.

The rearrangement uses TRBV19 and TRBJ2-2, with TRBD2 identical over 9 bases. V was pared by 6 bases and J by 5 bases, with 4 bases of the junction left unmatched. Germline V gene data show CDR1 as LNHDA and CDR2 as SQIVND (reference sequence). The CDR3 totals 14 residues. Here the CDR3 reads CASRGLARTGELFF. The DNA of the CDR3 is TGTGCCAGTAGGGGACTAGCTCGGACCGGGGAGCTGTTTTTT.

This clone was seen only once. This sequence joins TRBV29-1 and TRBJ2-3; 7 nucleotides line up with TRBD2. The CDR3 has 13 residues. Germline lookup yields CDR1 SQVTM and CDR2 ANQGSEA. Losses at the gene ends were 3 bases for V and 10 bases for J; bases not matched to a gene: 10. In DNA, the CDR3 is TGCAGCGTTGAGGGCGGGAGAGCGACGTCGCAGTATTTT. Translated, it gives CSVEGGRATSQYF.

The rearrangement joins TRBV27 to TRBJ1-1, with 9 bases fitting TRBD1. The CDR3 totals 16 residues. Trimming cost V 8 bases and J 9 bases; bases outside gene matches: 19. CDR1 MNHEY and CDR2 SMNVEV come from the germline V gene (reference sequence). This CDR3 reads CASHNTGGASIVKAFF. CDR3 sequence (DNA): TGTGCCAGCCATAACACAGGGGGCGCAAGTATCGTAAAAGCTTTCTTT.

The chain recombines TRBV7-9 with TRBJ1-1, with a tentative D call TRBD1 (6 bases). CDR1 SEHNR and CDR2 FQNEAQ come from the germline V gene (reference sequence). This CDR3 region has 15 residues. V was cut by 1 base and J by 1 base, with 10 bases left in between. Here the CDR3 DNA reads TGTGCCAGCAGCTTAGGTCCAGGGGCGAACACTGAAGCTTTCTTT. Its protein product is CASSLGPGANTEAFF.